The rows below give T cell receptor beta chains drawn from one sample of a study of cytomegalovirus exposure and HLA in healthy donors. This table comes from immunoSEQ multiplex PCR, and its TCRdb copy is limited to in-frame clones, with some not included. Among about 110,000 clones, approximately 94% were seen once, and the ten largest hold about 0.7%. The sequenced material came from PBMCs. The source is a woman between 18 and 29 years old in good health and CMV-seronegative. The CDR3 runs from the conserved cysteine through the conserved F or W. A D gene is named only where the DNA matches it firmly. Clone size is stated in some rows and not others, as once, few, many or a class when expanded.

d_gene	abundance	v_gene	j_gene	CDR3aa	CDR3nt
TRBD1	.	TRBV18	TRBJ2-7	CASSPRRGQGAGEQYF	TGTGCCAGCTCACCCAGGAGGGGACAGGGGGCAGGCGAGCAGTACTTC
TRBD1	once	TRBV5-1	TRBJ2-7	CASSFGDSPGGPYEQYF	TGCGCCAGCAGCTTTGGGGACAGTCCCGGAGGCCCCTACGAGCAGTACTTC
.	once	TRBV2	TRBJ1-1	CASSEAMTTGSTEAFF	TGTGCCAGCAGTGAAGCGATGACGACAGGCTCCACTGAAGCTTTCTTT
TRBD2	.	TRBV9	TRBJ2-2	CASSVGGGENTGELFF	TGTGCCAGCAGCGTAGGGGGAGGGGAGAACACCGGGGAGCTGTTTTTT
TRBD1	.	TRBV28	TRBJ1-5	CASSKTGGSNQPQHF	TGTGCCAGCAGCAAGACAGGGGGTAGCAATCAGCCCCAGCATTTT
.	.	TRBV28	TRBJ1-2	CAGYRVNYGYTF	TGTGCCGGATACAGGGTCAACTATGGCTACACCTTC
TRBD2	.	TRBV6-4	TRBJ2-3	CASGGGAGTDTQYF	TGTGCCAGCGGCGGGGGGGCAGGCACAGATACGCAGTATTTT
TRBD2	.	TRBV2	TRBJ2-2	CASSSGGAGTGELFF	TGTGCCAGCAGCAGCGGGGGGGCAGGCACCGGGGAGCTGTTTTTT
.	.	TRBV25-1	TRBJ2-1	CASSELAGNEQFF	TGTGCCAGCAGTGAATTGGCAGGGAATGAGCAGTTCTTC
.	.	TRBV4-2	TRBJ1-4	CASSQGIGDTNEKLFF	TGTGCCAGCAGCCAAGGTATCGGGGATACTAATGAAAAACTGTTTTTT
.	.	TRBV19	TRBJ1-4	CASSITSGFGEKLFF	TGTGCCAGTAGTATAACCTCAGGGTTCGGTGAAAAACTGTTTTTT
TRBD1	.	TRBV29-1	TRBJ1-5	CSVADRGPQPQHF	TGCAGCGTTGCGGACAGGGGGCCTCAGCCCCAGCATTTT
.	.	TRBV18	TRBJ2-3	CASSSTVESTQYF	TGTGCCAGCTCATCCACGGTAGAGTCGACGCAGTATTTT
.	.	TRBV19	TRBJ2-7	CASTNERGGEQYF	TGTGCCAGTACCAACGAGAGAGGGGGCGAGCAGTACTTC
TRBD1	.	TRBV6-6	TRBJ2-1	CASRKGTGDNEQFF	TGTGCCAGCAGGAAGGGGACAGGTGACAATGAGCAGTTCTTC
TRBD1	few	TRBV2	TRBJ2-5	CASSRDRGETQYF	TGTGCCAGCAGTCGGGACAGAGGCGAGACCCAGTACTTC
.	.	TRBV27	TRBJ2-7	CASILGGGHYEQYF	TGTGCCAGCATTTTAGGGGGGGGTCACTACGAGCAGTACTTC
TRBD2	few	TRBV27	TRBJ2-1	CASRRSGGNNNEQFF	TGTGCCAGCAGAAGGAGCGGGGGGAACAACAATGAGCAGTTCTTC
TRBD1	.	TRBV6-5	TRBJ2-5	CASSFGDRQETQYF	TGTGCCAGCAGTTTTGGGGACAGACAAGAGACCCAGTACTTC
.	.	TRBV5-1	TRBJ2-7	CASSLDSTYEQYF	TGCGCCAGCAGCTTGGACAGCACCTACGAGCAGTACTTC
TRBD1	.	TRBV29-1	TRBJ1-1	CSVGAGQGFDTEAFF	TGCAGCGTTGGAGCCGGACAGGGGTTCGACACTGAAGCTTTCTTT
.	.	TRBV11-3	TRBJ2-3	CASSLGPRSTDTQYF	TGTGCCAGCAGCTTAGGCCCGCGGAGCACAGATACGCAGTATTTT
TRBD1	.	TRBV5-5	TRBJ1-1	CASSFRTGGVSGTEAFF	TGTGCCAGCAGCTTTAGGACAGGGGGCGTTTCCGGCACTGAAGCTTTCTTT
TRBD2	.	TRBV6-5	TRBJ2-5	CASRLSGEETQYF	TGTGCCAGCCGTCTCAGCGGGGAAGAGACCCAGTACTTC
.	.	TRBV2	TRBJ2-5	CASHGTLETQYF	TGTGCCAGCCACGGGACTTTGGAGACCCAGTACTTC
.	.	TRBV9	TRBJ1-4	CASSPGGGVEKLFF	TGTGCCAGCAGCCCGGGGGGAGGGGTCGAAAAACTGTTTTTT
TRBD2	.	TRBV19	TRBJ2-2	CASSIPASGGDTGELFF	TGTGCCAGTAGTATACCGGCTAGCGGGGGGGACACCGGGGAGCTGTTTTTT
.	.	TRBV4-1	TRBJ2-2	CASSQDERKVFF	TGCGCCAGCAGCCAAGATGAGAGGAAGGTGTTTTTT
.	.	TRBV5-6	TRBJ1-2	CASIQTDGGLYGYTF	TGTGCCAGCATTCAGACGGACGGGGGGCTCTATGGCTACACCTTC